Detailed here is one T cell receptor beta chain. This sample is drawn from a study of blood T cell repertoires in COVID-19. For the study at large: Collection of acute and convalescent COVID-19 samples took place in the United States, Italy and Spain. T cells, B-cell-depleted T cells, or PBMCs provided the cDNA or gDNA that served as material.

Germline V CDR1 and CDR2: SGHKS, YYEKEE (reference sequence). V shed 2 bases and J 2 bases; nucleotides not matched to a gene: 4. CDR3 length: 16 amino acids. Per the original data handling: Estimates of nucleated cell counts were drawn from the amplification of reference gene primers. Clones were sequenced by immunoSEQ multiplex PCR, and TCRdb holds only the in-frame ones, with some missing. V, J and clone size are those of that table, while D and trimming were read from the DNA. Of 100,000 or so clones in the sample, 70% to 90% were seen once. The TCR comes from a human donor in a cohort sampled during active COVID-19. The sample was peripheral blood. The rearrangement joins TRBV5-5 to TRBJ2-6, with 7 bases identical to TRBD2. The CDR3 DNA reads TGTGCCAGCAGCTTTAGCGGGCTTACTGGGGCCAACGTCCTGACTTTC. It specifies CASSFSGLTGANVLTF.